This T cell receptor beta chain was identified in a study of blood T cell repertoires in COVID-19. Study as a whole: Specimens from acute and convalescent COVID-19 originated in the United States, Italy and Spain. The analysed material was cDNA or gDNA that came from T cells, B-cell-depleted T cells, or PBMCs.

In the original workflow: The authors estimated nucleated cell counts from reference gene primer amplification. Profiled with immunoSEQ multiplex PCR; TCRdb holds only in-frame clones, not every one. V, J and clone size reflect that table, while D and trimming were determined from the DNA. The sample has roughly 56,000 clones, nearly 90% seen once. Germline V gene sequence: CDR1 MNHEY, CDR2 SMNVEV (reference sequence). V lost 5 bases and J lost 6; bases outside the gene matches: 10. The CDR3 loop spans 15 amino acids. This chain connects TRBV27 to TRBJ2-1; 7 nucleotides agree with TRBD1. This receptor was taken from a man in his sixties with active COVID-19. The source material was peripheral blood. The DNA for the CDR3 is TGTGCCAGCAGTCCCCGGGACAGCCGGGGCAATGAGCAGTTCTTC. Protein: CASSPRDSRGNEQFF.